These T cell receptor beta chains were read from a single sample in a study of monozygotic twins with cystic fibrosis. TCRdb's copy holds only in-frame clones and misses some; the assay was immunoSEQ multiplex PCR. The top ten clones hold about 0.31% of a sample with tens of thousands of clones, 85% to 95% of them seen once. The sample was blood. The receptors derive from a girl aged 2 to 10 with cystic fibrosis. Both conserved end residues are trimmed from each CDR3. D genes are given only for firm matches.

J gene: TRBJ1-1
V gene: TRBV18
D gene: NA
CDR3 protein: ASSPPTGRGTEAF

J gene: TRBJ1-1
V gene: TRBV10-2
D gene: TRBD1
CDR3 protein: ASAGQGDTEAF

J gene: TRBJ2-2
V gene: TRBV15
D gene: NA
CDR3 protein: ATSTGPRRDTGELF

J gene: TRBJ2-1
V gene: TRBV5-1
D gene: NA
CDR3 protein: ASSLGAGNYNEQF

J gene: TRBJ1-1
V gene: TRBV6-5
D gene: NA
CDR3 protein: ASGGNTEAF

J gene: TRBJ2-7
V gene: TRBV7-2
D gene: TRBD2
CDR3 protein: ASSLEGEGTTDEQY

J gene: TRBJ1-1
V gene: TRBV29-1
D gene: NA
CDR3 protein: SVGLRDNTEAF

J gene: TRBJ1-6
V gene: TRBV7-2
D gene: NA
CDR3 protein: ASSLAGGYNSPLH

J gene: TRBJ2-5
V gene: TRBV6-1
D gene: NA
CDR3 protein: ASSHGGAGQETQY

J gene: TRBJ1-1
V gene: TRBV11-2
D gene: TRBD1
CDR3 protein: ASSLGAGTGGSTEAF

J gene: TRBJ2-5
V gene: TRBV5-1
D gene: NA
CDR3 protein: ASSLENRDPQY

J gene: TRBJ1-2
V gene: TRBV6-6
D gene: NA
CDR3 protein: ASSSVTYGYT

J gene: TRBJ1-1
V gene: TRBV6-1
D gene: NA
CDR3 protein: ASSERTGPNTEAF

J gene: TRBJ2-7
V gene: TRBV5-6
D gene: NA
CDR3 protein: ASSLVGGSHSYEQY

J gene: TRBJ1-6
V gene: TRBV5-1
D gene: NA
CDR3 protein: ASSLAAGKNSPLH

J gene: TRBJ2-7
V gene: TRBV9
D gene: NA
CDR3 protein: ASSPMGGLYEQY

J gene: TRBJ2-7
V gene: TRBV6-5
D gene: TRBD2
CDR3 protein: ASSPSSGGPYEQY

J gene: TRBJ1-2
V gene: TRBV9
D gene: TRBD1
CDR3 protein: ASRGQAARGYT

J gene: TRBJ2-7
V gene: TRBV5-1
D gene: NA
CDR3 protein: ASSLGLDEQY

J gene: TRBJ1-1
V gene: TRBV15
D gene: TRBD1
CDR3 protein: ATSRAQGATEAF

J gene: TRBJ2-7
V gene: TRBV30
D gene: TRBD1
CDR3 protein: AWSVGQGVGEQY

J gene: TRBJ1-1
V gene: TRBV6-1
D gene: NA
CDR3 protein: ASSDPAMNTEAF

J gene: TRBJ2-7
V gene: TRBV6-1
D gene: NA
CDR3 protein: ASSELPFFGQGYEQY

J gene: TRBJ1-2
V gene: TRBV20-1
D gene: NA
CDR3 protein: SAMPLYGYT

J gene: TRBJ1-3
V gene: TRBV9
D gene: NA
CDR3 protein: ASSSTLGGNTIY

J gene: TRBJ2-5
V gene: TRBV6-5
D gene: TRBD2
CDR3 protein: ASSTSGGEIETQY

J gene: TRBJ1-2
V gene: TRBV15
D gene: NA
CDR3 protein: ATSRDRGGYGYT

J gene: TRBJ2-1
V gene: TRBV5-4
D gene: TRBD1
CDR3 protein: ASSITGGGEQF

J gene: TRBJ1-1
V gene: TRBV13
D gene: TRBD1
CDR3 protein: ASSPQGANTEAF

J gene: TRBJ2-2
V gene: TRBV18
D gene: NA
CDR3 protein: ASSRQGNSANTGELF

J gene: TRBJ2-7
V gene: TRBV7-2
D gene: TRBD1
CDR3 protein: ASSPRTGGIYEQY

J gene: TRBJ2-7
V gene: TRBV29-1
D gene: NA
CDR3 protein: SAPPGAVRNEQY

J gene: TRBJ2-7
V gene: TRBV18
D gene: TRBD2
CDR3 protein: ASSPPGIAGDQPVIF

J gene: TRBJ2-6
V gene: TRBV5-6
D gene: NA
CDR3 protein: ASSLTDSGANVLT

J gene: TRBJ2-3
V gene: TRBV6-5
D gene: NA
CDR3 protein: ASTRDSTDTQY

J gene: TRBJ2-3
V gene: TRBV30
D gene: TRBD2
CDR3 protein: ACPSSGGGTDTQY

J gene: TRBJ2-4
V gene: TRBV6-6
D gene: TRBD1
CDR3 protein: ASSSSGTGVRNIQY

J gene: TRBJ1-1
V gene: TRBV6-1
D gene: NA
CDR3 protein: ASFGLRGAF

J gene: TRBJ2-3
V gene: TRBV15
D gene: TRBD2
CDR3 protein: ATSRDWTSGQY

J gene: TRBJ2-7
V gene: TRBV14
D gene: NA
CDR3 protein: ASSEVAAYEQY

J gene: TRBJ1-6
V gene: TRBV27
D gene: TRBD1
CDR3 protein: ASGPTGGLLTLH

J gene: TRBJ1-1
V gene: TRBV7-9
D gene: NA
CDR3 protein: ASSLGQNTEAF

J gene: TRBJ2-7
V gene: TRBV6-5
D gene: TRBD2
CDR3 protein: ASTRGPSGYEQY

J gene: TRBJ2-7
V gene: TRBV7-2
D gene: NA
CDR3 protein: ASSEQGSPYEQY

J gene: TRBJ1-3
V gene: TRBV7-9
D gene: NA
CDR3 protein: ASSLWAWDTIY

J gene: TRBJ1-1
V gene: TRBV7-2
D gene: NA
CDR3 protein: ASSLVADLATEAF

J gene: TRBJ1-1
V gene: TRBV6-5
D gene: NA
CDR3 protein: ASSFGVGWAF

J gene: TRBJ1-6
V gene: TRBV6-5
D gene: TRBD1
CDR3 protein: ASSYTTGGRNSPLH

J gene: TRBJ1-1
V gene: TRBV7-9
D gene: NA
CDR3 protein: ASSLTGFDTEAF

J gene: TRBJ1-6
V gene: TRBV11-3
D gene: NA
CDR3 protein: ASRRFQDPLH

J gene: TRBJ1-4
V gene: TRBV6-1
D gene: TRBD1
CDR3 protein: ASSLNTGVEKLF

J gene: TRBJ1-4
V gene: TRBV2
D gene: TRBD1
CDR3 protein: ASKPGGVEKLF

J gene: TRBJ1-2
V gene: TRBV4-3
D gene: NA
CDR3 protein: ASTTLPGHYGYT